Below, one TCR beta chain is given with its context. This specimen belongs to a study of blood T cell repertoires in COVID-19. Clones were read by immunoSEQ multiplex PCR, and TCRdb kept only the in-frame ones, dropping some. The sample comprises some 200,000 clones, about nine tenths of which are singletons, and 2.2% rests with the top ten. Germline V gene data show CDR1 as SGHNT and CDR2 as YYREEE (reference sequence). Trimming at V came to 4 bases and at J to 4 bases, leaving 2 bases not matched to a gene. This CDR3 contains 15 residues. The rearrangement links TRBV5-4 to TRBJ2-2; 12 bases are a match to TRBD1. The sample taken for sequencing was peripheral blood. The clonotype was recovered from a woman in her forties or fifties with acute or convalescent COVID-19. In DNA, the CDR3 is TGTGCCAGCAGCCGGGACAGGGGGCCCACCGGGGAGCTGTTTTTT. Protein product: CASSRDRGPTGELFF.